Following are 29 T cell receptor beta chains from one sample sequenced in a study of T cell responses to AZD1222 COVID-19 vaccine. Libraries were prepared by immunoSEQ multiplex PCR; TCRdb keeps only in-frame clonotypes and omits some of them. The sample records some 140,000 clones, over 85% being singletons. The source material was peripheral blood, sampled on day 0 of AZD1222 vaccination. The receptors originated from an adult in good health.

The chain uses TRBV28 and TRBJ2-7; D possibly uses TRBD1 or TRBD2 (5 bases each). This CDR3 has 12 amino acids. Germline V gives CDR1 MDHEN, CDR2 SYDVKM. V was pared by 8 bases and J by 2 bases, with 10 bases between. CDR3 protein: CASGDRTYEQYF. Here the CDR3 DNA reads TGTGCCAGCGGGGACCGAACCTACGAGCAGTACTTC.

The chain has TRBV6-6 and TRBJ2-1, with a tentative D call TRBD2 (5 bases). Trimming removed 3 bases from V and 9 bases from J, with 21 bases in between. The CDR3 loop spans 16 amino acids. The germline CDR1 and CDR2 sequences are MNHNY and SVGAGI (reference sequence). For the CDR3, the DNA is TGTGCCAGCAGTTATTATGAGGGAGAAAGGCGCGGTGAGCAGTTCTTC. Translating gives CASSYYEGERRGEQFF.

The V and J genes are TRBV6-1 and TRBJ2-1; 7 bases align to TRBD1. CDR1 MNHNS and CDR2 SASEGT come from the germline V gene. This CDR3 has 13 residues. The trim removed 1 base at V and 6 bases at J, leaving 0 bases unmatched. The CDR3 protein is CASSEGDSNEQFF. The CDR3 coding sequence is TGTGCCAGCAGTGAAGGGGACAGCAATGAGCAGTTCTTC.

Points on this clone: At the DNA level, this CDR3 is encoded by other sequences in the same sample as well. The rearrangement links TRBV6-2 or TRBV6-3 to TRBJ1-1, with D possibly matching TRBD1 (5 bases). V was pared by 2 bases and J by 2 bases, with 6 bases between. This CDR3 comprises 13 residues. Germline assignment: CDR1 MNHEY and CDR2 SVGEGT. In DNA form, the CDR3 reads TGTGCCAGCAGTTACCAGGGAAACACTGAAGCTTTCTTT. It specifies CASSYQGNTEAFF.

The chain carries TRBV16 and TRBJ1-6; maybe TRBD1 (5 bases). CDR3 length: 15 residues. V lost 1 base to trimming and J lost 7 bases, with 11 bases between them. CDR1 KGHSY and CDR2 FQNENV come from the germline V gene. CDR3 region: CASSQLGQGNSPLHF. DNA for the CDR3: TGTGCCAGCAGCCAATTGGGCCAGGGCAATTCACCCCTCCACTTT.

The chain links TRBV19 to TRBJ2-5; D possibly uses TRBD1 or TRBD2 (5 bases each). Germline loops: CDR1 LNHDA, CDR2 SQIVND (reference sequence). This CDR3 region has 15 residues. Between the trimmed V and J ends, which lost 5 bases and 1 base, there was a span of 14 bases. Here the CDR3 DNA reads TGTGCCAGTAGTCGACGGGGCAAGATCCAAGAGACCCAGTACTTC. Protein sequence: CASSRRGKIQETQYF.

This sequence joins TRBV27 and TRBJ2-5; no clear D. Trimming stripped 4 bases from V and 1 base from J, with 16 bases between. Per germline, CDR1 MNHEY and CDR2 SMNVEV (reference sequence). The CDR3 spans 16 residues. The CDR3 sequence is CASSSWAAERQETQYF. DNA for the CDR3: TGTGCCAGCAGTTCCTGGGCTGCCGAACGCCAAGAGACCCAGTACTTC.

The genes are TRBV4-3 and TRBJ1-2; TRBD1 matches at 10 bases. This CDR3 comprises 21 residues. Germline trimming cut 0 bases from V and 3 bases from J; bases unmatched to any gene: 19. Per germline, CDR1 LGHNA and CDR2 YSLEER. As DNA, the CDR3 is TGCGCCAGCAGCCAAGATAACTCCCGGGGACAGGGGAGGGTGGGTGACTATGGCTACACCTTC. It yields the protein CASSQDNSRGQGRVGDYGYTF.

The gene calls are TRBV9 and TRBJ1-3; the D is unclear. Germline V gene data show CDR1 as SGDLS and CDR2 as YYNGEE. The V end was cut by 0 bases, the J end by 0 bases, with 7 bases between. This CDR3 has 15 amino acids. The CDR3 DNA reads as TGTGCCAGCAGCGTAGAGAGTAGCTCTGGAAACACCATATATTTT. The encoded protein is CASSVESSSGNTIYF.

This clone appeared a few times. The CDR3 loop reads CASSKTAAVLQRGETQYF. Written as DNA, the CDR3 is TGTGCCAGCAGCAAAACGGCAGCGGTCTTACAAAGGGGAGAGACCCAGTACTTC. The rearrangement uses TRBV13 and TRBJ2-5; D might be TRBD1 or TRBD2, each matching 5 bases. Germline CDR1 is PRHDT and CDR2 is FYEKMQ (reference sequence). V was shortened by 5 bases and J by 4 bases, with 26 bases between the two germline ends. The CDR3 consists of 18 residues.

The J gene is TRBJ2-7, the V gene TRBV4-3; D is undetermined. With 2 bases removed from V and 0 bases from J, the gap between germline ends came to 8 bases. Germline V gene data show CDR1 as LGHNA and CDR2 as YSLEER. The CDR3 covers 14 residues. The CDR3 region is CASSQWTSSYEQYF. The DNA for the CDR3 is TGCGCCAGCAGCCAATGGACCAGCTCCTACGAGCAGTACTTC.

The V gene is TRBV5-6, the J gene TRBJ1-1, with D possibly matching TRBD1 (6 bases). V dropped 5 bases and J dropped 8 bases, with 10 bases sitting between them. This CDR3 has 11 residues. Germline V lookup: CDR1 SGHDT, CDR2 YYEEEE. The CDR3 sequence: CASRPGQEAFF. Here the CDR3 DNA reads TGTGCCAGCAGACCTGGACAGGAAGCTTTCTTT.

The rearrangement links TRBV29-1 to TRBJ2-5; 10 nucleotides line up with TRBD2. Germline V gene sequence: CDR1 SQVTM, CDR2 ANQGSEA. The J segment lost 5 bases and the V segment lost 7 bases, leaving 10 bases of the junction unmatched. The CDR3 has 14 residues. The CDR3 sequence is CSAVTSGIGETQYF. In DNA form, the CDR3 reads TGCAGCGCCGTTACTAGCGGGATAGGTGAGACCCAGTACTTC.

This chain uses TRBV19 with TRBJ1-1; D not certain. CDR3 length equals 14 residues. Trimming cost V 1 base and J 12 bases, with 18 bases left between them. Germline CDR1 reads LNHDA; CDR2 reads SQIVND (reference sequence). The DNA for the CDR3 is TGTGCCAGTAGTATAGCCCGGCTTTGGCCGCGGTCTTTCTTT. Its translation is CASSIARLWPRSFF.

To note about this clone: The same CDR3 can be traced to other DNA sequences in this sample. This chain uses TRBV18 with TRBJ1-1; no clear D gene. The CDR3 is 13 amino acids. Trimming took 2 bases from V and 1 from J, leaving 5 bases between them. CDR1 KGHSH and CDR2 LQKENI come from the germline V gene. The CDR3 DNA reads TGTGCCAGCTCACCAGGGCAGAACACTGAAGCTTTCTTT. Translation gives CASSPGQNTEAFF. Drawing the rest from reference TRBV18 and TRBJ1-1, the complete variable domain is NAGVMQNPRHLVRRRGQEARLRCSPMKGHSHVYWYRQLPEEGLKFMVYLQKENIIDESGMPKERFSAEFPKEGPSILRIQQVVRGDSAAYFCASSPGQNTEAFFGQGTRLTVV.

Regarding this clone: Mismatch with germline at one junction end may stem from a read error. The gene calls are TRBV10-2 and TRBJ2-6; D uncertain. The CDR3 consists of 13 residues. Germline CDR1 WSHSY, CDR2 SAAADI. This CDR3 is CASRESGANVLTF. CDR3 bases: TGCGCCAGCAGGGAGTCTGGGGCCAACGTCCTGACTTTC.

The rearrangement joins TRBV10-3 to TRBJ1-3; weak D call: TRBD1 (6 bases). The germline V and J ends were trimmed by 6 bases and 0 bases, with 18 bases remaining between them. CDR1 is ENHRY, CDR2 SYGVKD, per germline. The CDR3 length is 17 residues. The CDR3 reads CAISSSPRTASGNTIYF. CDR3 bases: TGTGCCATCAGCTCCTCCCCCCGGACAGCCTCTGGAAACACCATATATTTT.

The J gene is TRBJ1-6, the V gene TRBV19, with D possibly TRBD1 on 5 matching bases. The CDR3 loop spans 13 amino acids. V was trimmed by 3 bases and J by 6 bases, leaving 6 bases between them. The germline CDR1 and CDR2 sequences are LNHDA and SQIVND (reference sequence). The CDR3 coding sequence is TGTGCCAGTAGTATCGACAGTAATTCACCCCTCCACTTT. This codes for CASSIDSNSPLHF.

This clone came up a few times. This chain connects TRBV29-1 to TRBJ1-1, with 11 nucleotides matching TRBD1. V was clipped by 6 bases and J by 5 bases; unmatched bases: 8. CDR3 size: 14 residues. Germline V lookup: CDR1 SQVTM, CDR2 ANQGSEA. The CDR3 is CSVDRGRGGTEAFF. CDR3 DNA sequence: TGCAGCGTGGACAGGGGGCGCGGGGGGACTGAAGCTTTCTTT.

The V call is TRBV19, the J call TRBJ1-2; a possible D gene is TRBD1 (6 bases). Germline assignment: CDR1 LNHDA and CDR2 SQIVND (reference sequence). Trimming removed 5 bases at V and 6 bases at J, with 16 bases between. This CDR3 is built from 14 residues. The CDR3 reads CASSVQGRDHGYTF. The CDR3, as DNA: TGTGCCAGTAGTGTACAGGGACGGGATCATGGCTACACCTTC.

This sequence joins TRBV4-1 and TRBJ1-2; possible D gene TRBD1, 5 bases. The CDR3 consists of 14 residues. Looked up from germline, CDR1 is MGHRA and CDR2 is YSYEKL. The ends were cut back, 3 bases at V and 3 bases at J, with 11 bases in the middle. The DNA of the CDR3 is TGCGCCAGCAGCCACCCGCGGGGGGACTATGGCTACACCTTC. It encodes CASSHPRGDYGYTF.

This clone was counted a single time. The gene calls are TRBV19 and TRBJ2-1; 11 bases are a match to TRBD2. This CDR3 region has 16 residues. CDR1 and CDR2 (germline): LNHDA, SQIVND (reference sequence). V gave up 4 bases and J gave up 3 bases; unmatched junction bases: 5. The CDR3 bases are TGTGCCAGTAGTAGACGGACTAGCGGGTACTACAATGAGCAGTTCTTC. This codes for CASSRRTSGYYNEQFF.

The chain uses TRBV28 and TRBJ2-5; D tentatively fits TRBD1 or TRBD2 (5 bases each). Germline values: CDR1 MDHEN, CDR2 SYDVKM. The CDR3 is made up of 13 amino acids. V gave up 3 bases and J gave up 1 base, with 6 bases separating them. The CDR3 sequence is CASSFGGQETQYF. Written as DNA, the CDR3 is TGTGCCAGCAGTTTTGGGGGCCAAGAGACCCAGTACTTC. Full variable domain (outside the CDR3, taken from reference TRBV28 and TRBJ2-5): DVKVTQSSRYLVKRTGEKVFLECVQDMDHENMFWYRQDPGLGLRLIYFSYDVKMKEKGDIPEGYSVSREKKERFSLILESASTNQTSMYLCASSFGGQETQYFGPGTRLLVL.

V and J are TRBV12-3 or TRBV12-4 and TRBJ2-1; the D is unclear. With 5 bases removed from V and 4 bases from J, the gap between germline ends came to 9 bases. The CDR3 loop spans 13 amino acids. CDR3 in DNA: TGTGCCAGCAGTCGTCAGGTATACAATGAGCAGTTCTTC. Residues: CASSRQVYNEQFF.

The CDR3 region is CASPSDRNYGYTF. Here the CDR3 DNA reads TGTGCCAGCCCCTCGGACAGAAACTATGGCTACACCTTC. This chain joins TRBV2 and TRBJ1-2; D is possibly TRBD1 (6 bases). The ends were cut back, 8 bases at V and 2 bases at J, with 12 bases in the middle. Germline V gene sequence: CDR1 SNHLY, CDR2 FYNNEI. The CDR3 sequence is 13 residues long.

This clone has just one count. The chain recombines TRBV28 with TRBJ2-5; D may be TRBD1 or TRBD2 (6 bases each). The germline gives CDR1 MDHEN, CDR2 SYDVKM. The CDR3 length is 15 residues. V gave up 1 base and J gave up 5 bases, with 14 bases separating them. DNA for the CDR3: TGTGCCAGCAGTTTATCCAGGGGAGGTTACGAGACCCAGTACTTC. Translating gives CASSLSRGGYETQYF.

This chain connects TRBV15 to TRBJ1-3; D is unclear. CDR1 is LNHNV and CDR2 is YYDKDF in the germline V gene (reference sequence). V dropped 0 bases and J dropped 0 bases, with 9 bases sitting between them. CDR3 length: 16 residues. The CDR3 nucleotides read TGTGCCACCAGCAGAGATAGGAGAAACTCTGGAAACACCATATATTTT. It specifies CATSRDRRNSGNTIYF.

The V gene is TRBV7-9, the J gene TRBJ1-2; D might be TRBD1 (6 bases). V dropped 1 base and J dropped 8 bases, with 11 bases sitting between them. The germline CDR1 and CDR2 sequences are SEHNR and FQNEAQ (reference sequence). The CDR3 has 13 residues. The DNA of the CDR3 is TGTGCCAGCAGCTTAGACAGGGCCAGGGGCTACACCTTC. Translating it yields CASSLDRARGYTF.

Here the CDR3 reads CATSRRQFLTYEQYF. Here the CDR3 DNA reads TGTGCCACCAGCAGACGACAGTTCTTAACCTACGAGCAGTACTTC. This sequence joins TRBV24-1 and TRBJ2-7; possible D gene TRBD1, 5 bases. The CDR3 extends over 15 amino acids. Germline V gives CDR1 KGHDR, CDR2 SFDVKD. The germline V and J ends were trimmed by 7 bases and 2 bases, with 17 bases remaining between them.